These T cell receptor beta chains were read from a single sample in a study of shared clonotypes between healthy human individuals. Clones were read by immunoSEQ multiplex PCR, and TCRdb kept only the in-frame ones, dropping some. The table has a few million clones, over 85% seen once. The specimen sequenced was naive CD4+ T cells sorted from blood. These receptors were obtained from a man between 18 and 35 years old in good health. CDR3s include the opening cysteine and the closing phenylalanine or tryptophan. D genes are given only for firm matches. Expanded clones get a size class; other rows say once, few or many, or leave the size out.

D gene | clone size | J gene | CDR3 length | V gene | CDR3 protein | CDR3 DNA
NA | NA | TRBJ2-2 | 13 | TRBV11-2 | CASSPRMYGELFF | TGTGCCAGCAGCCCCCGGATGTACGGGGAGCTGTTTTTT
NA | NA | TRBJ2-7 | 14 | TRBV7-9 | CASSFTTGTYEQYF | TGTGCCAGCAGCTTTACGACAGGGACTTACGAGCAGTACTTC
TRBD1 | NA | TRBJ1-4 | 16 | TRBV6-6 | CASSQLSGQGNEKLFF | TGTGCCAGCAGCCAACTTTCGGGACAGGGGAATGAAAAACTGTTTTTT
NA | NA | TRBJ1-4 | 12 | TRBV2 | CASSEGTEKLFF | TGTGCCAGCAGTGAGGGTACTGAAAAACTGTTTTTT
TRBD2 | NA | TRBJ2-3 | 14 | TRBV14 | CASSRGRATDTQYF | TGTGCCAGCAGCCGGGGGAGGGCCACAGATACGCAGTATTTT
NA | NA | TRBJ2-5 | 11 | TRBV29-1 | CSVRVQETQYF | TGCAGCGTTAGGGTCCAAGAGACCCAGTACTTC
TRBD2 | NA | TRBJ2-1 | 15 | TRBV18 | CASSPNLAGGNEQFF | TGTGCCAGCTCACCAAACCTAGCGGGGGGAAATGAGCAGTTCTTC
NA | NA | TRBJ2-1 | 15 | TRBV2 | CASSGTGTSYNEQFF | TGTGCCAGCAGTGGGACGGGGACCTCCTACAATGAGCAGTTCTTC
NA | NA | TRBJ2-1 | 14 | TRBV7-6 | CASSPGQRGNEQFF | TGTGCCAGCAGCCCCGGACAGAGAGGGAATGAGCAGTTCTTC
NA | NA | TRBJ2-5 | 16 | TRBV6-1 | CASSEPAGEGGETQYF | TGTGCCAGCAGTGAACCGGCAGGGGAGGGGGGAGAGACCCAGTACTTC
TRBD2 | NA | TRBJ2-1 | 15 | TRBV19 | CASSSPSGSYNEQFF | TGTGCCAGTAGTAGCCCTAGCGGGTCCTACAATGAGCAGTTCTTC
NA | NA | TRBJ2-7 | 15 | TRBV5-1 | CASSLAHTRGYEQYF | TGCGCCAGCAGCTTGGCCCATACCAGGGGCTACGAGCAGTACTTC
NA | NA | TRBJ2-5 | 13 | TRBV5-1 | CASSLGTRETQYF | TGCGCCAGCAGCTTGGGTACTCGGGAGACCCAGTACTTC
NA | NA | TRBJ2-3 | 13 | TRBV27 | CASSLVGTDTQYF | TGTGCCAGCAGTTTAGTTGGCACAGATACGCAGTATTTT
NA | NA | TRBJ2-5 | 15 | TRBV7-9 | CASSQGGGAGETQYF | TGTGCCAGCAGCCAAGGCGGAGGGGCGGGAGAGACCCAGTACTTC
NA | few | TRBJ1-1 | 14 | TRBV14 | CASSQLTGNTEAFF | TGTGCCAGCAGCCAACTAACAGGGAACACTGAAGCTTTCTTT
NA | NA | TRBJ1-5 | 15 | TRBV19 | CASSIMAGGNQPQHF | TGTGCCAGTAGTATAATGGCTGGGGGCAATCAGCCCCAGCATTTT
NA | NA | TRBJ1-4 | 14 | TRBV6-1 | CASSETEGRGKLFF | TGTGCCAGCAGTGAAACCGAGGGGAGAGGGAAACTGTTTTTT
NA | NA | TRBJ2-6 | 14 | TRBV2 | CASSDDSGANVLTF | TGTGCCAGCAGTGACGACTCTGGGGCCAACGTCCTGACTTTC
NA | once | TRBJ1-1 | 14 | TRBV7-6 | CASSLGTGGSEAFF | TGTGCCAGCAGCCTCGGTACGGGGGGCAGTGAAGCTTTCTTT
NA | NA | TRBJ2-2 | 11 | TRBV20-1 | CSAPLTGELFF | TGCAGTGCTCCCCTCACCGGGGAGCTGTTTTTT
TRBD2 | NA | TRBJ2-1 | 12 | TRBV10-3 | CATAMGGDEQFF | TGTGCCACTGCTATGGGAGGGGATGAGCAGTTCTTC
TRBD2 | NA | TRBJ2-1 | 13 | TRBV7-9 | CASSLGLAGVPFF | TGTGCCAGCAGCTTGGGACTAGCGGGAGTGCCGTTCTTC
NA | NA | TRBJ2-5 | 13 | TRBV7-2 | CASSLEATGPSYF | TGTGCCAGCAGCTTAGAGGCTACGGGGCCCTCGTACTTC
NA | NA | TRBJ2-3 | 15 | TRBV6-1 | CASRGTRTSTDTQYF | TGTGCCAGCAGGGGGACACGAACTAGCACAGATACGCAGTATTTT